These T cell receptor beta chains were read from a single sample in a study of shared clonotypes between healthy human individuals. Assay: immunoSEQ multiplex PCR; the TCRdb copy retains only in-frame clones and omits some. The sample has millions of clones; just over 90% are singletons. The material sequenced was naive CD4+ T cells sorted from blood. The receptors here all came from a man aged 18 to 30 in good health. The CDR3 runs from the conserved cysteine through the conserved F or W. The order of the fields is V gene, J gene, D gene, clone size, CDR3 DNA, CDR3 protein. D genes are given only for firm matches. Rows may omit the clone size; those that give it use once, few, many or a size class.

v_gene: TRBV9
j_gene: TRBJ2-3
d_gene: -
abundance: -
CDR3nt: TGTGCCAGCAGCGTAGGGAGCGGGCATAGCACAGATACGCAGTATTTT
CDR3aa: CASSVGSGHSTDTQYF

v_gene: TRBV6-1
j_gene: TRBJ2-7
d_gene: -
abundance: -
CDR3nt: TGTGCCAGCAGTGAACCAGGCTTAAGGTGGGAGCAGTACTTC
CDR3aa: CASSEPGLRWEQYF

v_gene: TRBV10-3
j_gene: TRBJ1-5
d_gene: -
abundance: -
CDR3nt: TGTGCCATCAGTGAGTCGGGGGCAGGTAGCAATCAGCCCCAGCATTTT
CDR3aa: CAISESGAGSNQPQHF

v_gene: TRBV6-5
j_gene: TRBJ2-2
d_gene: -
abundance: -
CDR3nt: TGTGCCAGCAAAGAGAACACCGGGGAGCTGTTTTTT
CDR3aa: CASKENTGELFF

v_gene: TRBV9
j_gene: TRBJ2-3
d_gene: TRBD2
abundance: -
CDR3nt: TGTGCCAGCAGCGTAGGGGGTAGCGGGTCTTTCGATACGCAGTATTTT
CDR3aa: CASSVGGSGSFDTQYF

v_gene: TRBV2
j_gene: TRBJ2-2
d_gene: -
abundance: -
CDR3nt: TGTGCCAGCAGTATGTACAGGGCGGGGGAGCTGTTTTTT
CDR3aa: CASSMYRAGELFF

v_gene: TRBV7-9
j_gene: TRBJ2-2
d_gene: -
abundance: -
CDR3nt: TGTGCCAGCAGCCCGAGGACAGAGCCGATCACCGGGGAGCTGTTTTTT
CDR3aa: CASSPRTEPITGELFF

v_gene: TRBV5-6
j_gene: TRBJ2-4
d_gene: TRBD1
abundance: -
CDR3nt: TGTGCCAGCAGCTTGGGAGACAGGGGAGCCAAAAACATTCAGTACTTC
CDR3aa: CASSLGDRGAKNIQYF

v_gene: TRBV7-2
j_gene: TRBJ1-4
d_gene: -
abundance: once
CDR3nt: TGTGCCAGCAGCTTAGGCCCGGGCCTCGGGGAAGAAAAACTGTTTTTT
CDR3aa: CASSLGPGLGEEKLFF

v_gene: TRBV7-2
j_gene: TRBJ1-6
d_gene: TRBD1
abundance: -
CDR3nt: TGTGCCAGCAGCTTAGGCCCGACAGGGACCTATAATTCACCCCTCCACTTT
CDR3aa: CASSLGPTGTYNSPLHF

v_gene: TRBV5-4
j_gene: TRBJ2-5
d_gene: TRBD2
abundance: -
CDR3nt: TGTGCCAGCAGCCGGGGGGGCAGGGAGATACAAGAGACCCAGTACTTC
CDR3aa: CASSRGGREIQETQYF

v_gene: TRBV7-2
j_gene: TRBJ2-3
d_gene: -
abundance: -
CDR3nt: TGTGCCAGCAGCTTTGGGTCAGATACGCAGTATTTT
CDR3aa: CASSFGSDTQYF

v_gene: TRBV11-2
j_gene: TRBJ1-6
d_gene: -
abundance: -
CDR3nt: TGTGCCAGCAGCTTCCAGTTAGTAAGCTCCTATAATTCACCCCTCCACTTT
CDR3aa: CASSFQLVSSYNSPLHF

v_gene: TRBV7-9
j_gene: TRBJ2-5
d_gene: -
abundance: -
CDR3nt: TGTGCCAGCAGCTTAAGGTCGGGGGGCTTCCAAGAGACCCAGTACTTC
CDR3aa: CASSLRSGGFQETQYF

v_gene: TRBV7-2
j_gene: TRBJ2-3
d_gene: -
abundance: -
CDR3nt: TGTGCCAGCAGCTTAGGGGCCGTCGGTGGCGGGGGCACAGATACGCAGTATTTT
CDR3aa: CASSLGAVGGGGTDTQYF

v_gene: TRBV6-1
j_gene: TRBJ2-7
d_gene: TRBD1
abundance: -
CDR3nt: TGTGCCAGCATGGCCGGGACAGGGGGCCTTTACGAGCAGTACTTC
CDR3aa: CASMAGTGGLYEQYF

v_gene: TRBV2
j_gene: TRBJ1-1
d_gene: -
abundance: -
CDR3nt: TGTGCCAGCAGTCCCTTGAGGAACACTGAAGCTTTCTTT
CDR3aa: CASSPLRNTEAFF

v_gene: TRBV10-1
j_gene: TRBJ2-7
d_gene: TRBD1
abundance: -
CDR3nt: TGCGCCAGCAGTGCCTTCAGGGGGCTAGACGAGCAGTACTTC
CDR3aa: CASSAFRGLDEQYF

v_gene: TRBV5-1
j_gene: TRBJ1-2
d_gene: TRBD1
abundance: -
CDR3nt: TGCGCCAGCAGCTGGACAGGGAGGGATGGCTACACCTTC
CDR3aa: CASSWTGRDGYTF

v_gene: TRBV15
j_gene: TRBJ2-1
d_gene: -
abundance: once
CDR3nt: TGTGCCACCAGCAGAGATCTAGGAGTCAATGAGCAGTTCTTC
CDR3aa: CATSRDLGVNEQFF

v_gene: TRBV4-1
j_gene: TRBJ2-7
d_gene: -
abundance: -
CDR3nt: TGCGCCAGCGGAACCAGGGAGTCCTACGAGCAGTACTTC
CDR3aa: CASGTRESYEQYF

v_gene: TRBV10-2
j_gene: TRBJ2-2
d_gene: TRBD2
abundance: once
CDR3nt: TGCGCCAGCAGTGAGCCCAAACTAGCGGGGGGGAACACCGGGGAGCTGTTTTTT
CDR3aa: CASSEPKLAGGNTGELFF

v_gene: TRBV19
j_gene: TRBJ1-1
d_gene: -
abundance: -
CDR3nt: TGTGCCAGTAATACCTGGACGGAAGCTTTCTTT
CDR3aa: CASNTWTEAFF

v_gene: TRBV7-6
j_gene: TRBJ1-5
d_gene: -
abundance: -
CDR3nt: TGTGCCAGCAGCTTACTGGGGAAGGGGCAGCCCCAGCATTTT
CDR3aa: CASSLLGKGQPQHF

v_gene: TRBV7-2
j_gene: TRBJ2-1
d_gene: -
abundance: -
CDR3nt: TGTGCCAGCAGCCCCCCTCTTATAAATGAGCAGTTCTTC
CDR3aa: CASSPPLINEQFF

v_gene: TRBV11-3
j_gene: TRBJ2-2
d_gene: TRBD2
abundance: -
CDR3nt: TGTGCCAGCAGCTTTCGGGCGGGAGCTGGCGGGGAGCTGTTTTTT
CDR3aa: CASSFRAGAGGELFF

v_gene: TRBV30
j_gene: TRBJ2-6
d_gene: -
abundance: -
CDR3nt: TGTGCCTGGCGGAAGGGGACCAAAAGCTCTGGGGCCAACGTCCTGACTTTC
CDR3aa: CAWRKGTKSSGANVLTF

v_gene: TRBV7-8
j_gene: TRBJ2-3
d_gene: -
abundance: -
CDR3nt: TGTGCCAGCAGCGAAGATGGTTACGGGAGAGGAGTCTTTAGGCAGTATTTT
CDR3aa: CASSEDGYGRGVFRQYF